Presented here are 9 T cell receptor beta chains from one specimen sequenced in a study of regulatory T cells in long-lasting Graves disease. Specified time point: newly diagnosed GD, antithyroid drugs for less than 3 months. TCR sequences were obtained from RNA taken from PBMCs. For TCR beta, libraries came from iRepertoire HTBI primers and Arm-PCR of CDR3 regions. Via MiXCR, TCRdb re-called the multiplex PCR reads, giving one row per CDR3 protein. Among about 440,000 distinct CDR3 sequences listed, 14% to 15% were seen once. This sample also appeared in a second study, on T cells in Graves' hyperthyroidism and ophthalmopathy.

The sequencing here drew on peripheral blood mononuclear cells (PBMCs), taken at new diagnosis, from a patient treated with antithyroid drugs. The receptors originated from a woman in her 30s with Graves disease.

This clonotype was seen a few times. The chain employs TRBV19 and TRBJ1-3, with D uncertain. The CDR3 covers 14 residues. The V and J ends lost 8 bases and 4 bases respectively, with 15 bases between them. Looked up from germline, CDR1 is LNHDA and CDR2 is SQIVND (reference sequence). CDR3 nucleotides: TGTGCCAGTCGTCTCGGGTCGGCGGGAAACACCATATATTTT. Translated, it gives CASRLGSAGNTIYF.

At least ten counts were recorded for this clonotype. V and J are TRBV7-9 and TRBJ2-5, with D unresolved. V lost 1 base and J lost 5, with 8 bases in between. The germline V gene has CDR1 SEHNR and CDR2 FQNEAQ (reference sequence). The CDR3 is 13 amino acids. The CDR3 region is CASSLVGRETQYF. The CDR3 DNA reads as TGTGCCAGCAGCTTAGTCGGCCGGGAGACCCAGTACTTC.

This clonotype was seen more than once but under ten times. The chain uses TRBV20-1 and TRBJ2-1, with 11 bases lining up with TRBD2. The trim removed 1 base at V and 5 bases at J, leaving 19 bases unmatched. CDR1 is DFQATT, CDR2 SNEGSKA, per germline (reference sequence). The CDR3 loop spans 20 amino acids. Here the CDR3 reads CSARVYLGQGGTSGHNEQFF. The DNA for the CDR3 is TGCAGTGCTAGAGTCTACCTAGGACAGGGAGGGACTAGCGGCCACAATGAGCAGTTCTTC.

Only a few counts were recorded for this clonotype. The chain couples TRBV7-8 to TRBJ2-6, with D uncertain. Trimming pared 9 bases from V and 0 bases from J, leaving 12 bases between. CDR1 is SGHVS, CDR2 FQNEAQ, per germline. The CDR3 consists of 15 residues. The CDR3 DNA sequence: TGTGCCAGTTCCGTTTGGGGCTCTGGGGCCAACGTCCTGACTTTC. Translation: CASSVWGSGANVLTF.

The chain links TRBV10-1 to TRBJ2-1; D is undetermined. V was pared by 8 bases and J by 4 bases, with 12 bases between. The CDR3 extends over 13 amino acids. Germline V lookup: CDR1 WNHNN, CDR2 SYGVQD (reference sequence). CDR3 coding DNA: TGCGCCAGCTCTCCCCGTCGGTACAATGAGCAGTTCTTC. Protein product: CASSPRRYNEQFF.

This clonotype was counted between two and nine times. The J gene is TRBJ1-2, the V gene TRBV10-1, with a tentative D call TRBD1 (6 bases). The CDR3 extends over 14 amino acids. V gave up 4 bases and J gave up 4 bases, with 13 bases separating them. Germline-derived CDR1 and CDR2 are WNHNN and SYGVQD (reference sequence). DNA of the CDR3: TGCGCCAGCAGTGGGGACACCGTCGGCTATGGCTACACCTTC. This codes for CASSGDTVGYGYTF.

The table lists this clonotype with a count of one. The chain couples TRBV12-3 or TRBV12-4 to TRBJ2-1; 7 nucleotides line up with TRBD1. The CDR3 sequence is 12 residues long. V lost 7 bases to trimming and J lost 9 bases; unmatched junction nucleotides: 6. CDR3 bases: TGTGCCAGCACCGAAGCAGGGGGTGAGCAGTTCTTC. Translating gives CASTEAGGEQFF.

This clonotype has ten or more counts. The chain couples TRBV7-9 to TRBJ2-2, with D perhaps matching TRBD1 or TRBD2 (6 bases each). The germline CDR1 and CDR2 sequences are SEHNR and FQNEAQ (reference sequence). The CDR3 totals 17 residues. Trimming removed 2 bases from V and 2 bases from J, with 15 bases in between. CDR3 nucleotides: TGTGCCAGCAGCTTAAGGGACGGGGGCCTTAACACCGGGGAGCTGTTTTTT. Protein: CASSLRDGGLNTGELFF.

At least ten counts were recorded for this clonotype. CDR3 protein: CASSSGPEQYF. The DNA for the CDR3 is TGTGCCAGCAGTTCGGGACCAGAGCAGTACTTC. This chain uses TRBV12-3 or TRBV12-4 with TRBJ2-7; D might be TRBD1 or TRBD2, each matching 5 bases. The CDR3 spans 11 residues. V lost 4 bases, J lost 7 bases, and 8 bases lay in between.